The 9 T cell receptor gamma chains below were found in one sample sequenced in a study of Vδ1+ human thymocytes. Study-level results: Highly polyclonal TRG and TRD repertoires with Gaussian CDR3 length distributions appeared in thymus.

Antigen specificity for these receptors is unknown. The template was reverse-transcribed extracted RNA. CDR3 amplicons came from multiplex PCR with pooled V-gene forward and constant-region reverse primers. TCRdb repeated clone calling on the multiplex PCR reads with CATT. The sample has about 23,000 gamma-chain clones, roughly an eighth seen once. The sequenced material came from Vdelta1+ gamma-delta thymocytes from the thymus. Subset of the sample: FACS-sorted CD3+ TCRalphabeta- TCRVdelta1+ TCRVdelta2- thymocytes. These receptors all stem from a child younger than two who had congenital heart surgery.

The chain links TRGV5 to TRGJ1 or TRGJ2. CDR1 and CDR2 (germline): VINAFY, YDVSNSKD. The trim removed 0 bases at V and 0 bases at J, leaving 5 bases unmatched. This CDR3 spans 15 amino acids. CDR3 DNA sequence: TGTGCCACCTGGGACAGGCGGGAGAATTATTATAAGAAACTCTTT. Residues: CATWDRRENYYKKLF.

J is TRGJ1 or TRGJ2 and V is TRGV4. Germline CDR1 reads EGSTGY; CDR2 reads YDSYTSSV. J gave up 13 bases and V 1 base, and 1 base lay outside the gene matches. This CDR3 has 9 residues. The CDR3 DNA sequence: TGTGCCACCTGGGATGGTAAACTCTTT. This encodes CATWDGKLF.

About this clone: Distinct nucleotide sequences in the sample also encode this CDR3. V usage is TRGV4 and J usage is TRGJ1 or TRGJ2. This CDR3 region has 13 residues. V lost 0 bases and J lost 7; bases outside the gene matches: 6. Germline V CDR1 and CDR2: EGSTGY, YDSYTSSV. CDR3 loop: CATWDGPRYKKLF. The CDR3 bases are TGTGCCACCTGGGATGGGCCCCGGTATAAGAAACTCTTT.

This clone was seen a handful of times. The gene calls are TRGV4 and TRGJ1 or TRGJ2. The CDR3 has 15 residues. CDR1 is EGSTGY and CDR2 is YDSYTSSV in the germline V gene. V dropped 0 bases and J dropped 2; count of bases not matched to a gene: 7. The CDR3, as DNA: TGTGCCACCTGGGATGGGCAGTTACATTATTATAAGAAACTCTTT. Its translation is CATWDGQLHYYKKLF.

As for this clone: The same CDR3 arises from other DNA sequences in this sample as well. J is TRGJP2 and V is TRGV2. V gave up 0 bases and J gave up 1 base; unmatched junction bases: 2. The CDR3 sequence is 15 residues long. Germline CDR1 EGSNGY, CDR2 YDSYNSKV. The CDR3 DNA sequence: TGTGCCACCTGGGACGGGCTTAGTAGTGATTGGATCAAGACGTTT. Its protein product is CATWDGLSSDWIKTF.

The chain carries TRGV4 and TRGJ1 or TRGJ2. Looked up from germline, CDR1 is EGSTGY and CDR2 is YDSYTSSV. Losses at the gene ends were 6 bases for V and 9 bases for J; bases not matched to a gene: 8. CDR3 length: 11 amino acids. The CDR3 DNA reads TGTGCCACCTGGAATGTGCCTAAGAAACTCTTT. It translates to CATWNVPKKLF.

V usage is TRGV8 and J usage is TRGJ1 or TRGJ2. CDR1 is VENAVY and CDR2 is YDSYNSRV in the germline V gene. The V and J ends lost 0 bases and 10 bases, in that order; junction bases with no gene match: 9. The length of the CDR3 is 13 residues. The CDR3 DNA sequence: TGTGCCACCTGGGATAGGCGGGAACGGAAGAAACTCTTT. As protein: CATWDRRERKKLF.

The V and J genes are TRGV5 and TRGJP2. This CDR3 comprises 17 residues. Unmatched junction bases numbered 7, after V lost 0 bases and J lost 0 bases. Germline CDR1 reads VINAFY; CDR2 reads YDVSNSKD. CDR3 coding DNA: TGTGCCACCTGGGACAGGCGGGAGGATAGTAGTGATTGGATCAAGACGTTT. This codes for CATWDRREDSSDWIKTF.

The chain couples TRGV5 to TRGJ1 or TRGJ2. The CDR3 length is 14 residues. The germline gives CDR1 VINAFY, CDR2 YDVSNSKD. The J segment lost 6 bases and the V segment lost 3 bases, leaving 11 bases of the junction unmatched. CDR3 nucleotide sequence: TGTGCCACCTGGGACCCTCCCAGTCCTTATAAGAAACTCTTT. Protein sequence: CATWDPPSPYKKLF.